This TCR beta chain was identified in a study of blood T cell repertoires in COVID-19 (TCRdb year 2020). In the study overall: The collaborator samples originated in the United States, Italy and Spain and spanned the acute and convalescent phases of COVID-19. The prospective study material was composed of cDNA or gDNA derived from T cells, B-cell-depleted T cells, or PBMCs. Subjects who had been exposed to COVID-19, were actively infected with it, or had recovered from it provided the deeply sampled blood TCRbeta repertoires that made up the dataset. A freely available public database, intended as a resource for researchers studying the immune response to SARS-CoV-2, is where the repertoires were released. The samples were drawn from the first 160 participants of the ongoing ImmuneRACE study and from 950 to 1,500 subjects provided by 6 global collaborators. The sample metadata nearly always contained a de-identified subject ID, COVID-19 status, age in years and sex. HLA class I and class II types, where available, came from metadata supplied by the sample provider rather than from assay-based typing.

Concerning this clone: Its antigen is unknown. No base quality values were provided; no much bigger clone lies one nucleotide off.

The study at large found these results: How much clinical and demographic metadata was included differed by source and by participant, and the metadata was provided uncurated.

Whole blood was collected in K2EDTA tubes by collaborating institutions according to the institutions' own protocols. For TCRbeta analysis, collaborators shipped samples as frozen whole blood, isolated PBMCs, or DNA extracted from either of those sample types. TCRbeta CDR3 regions were amplified from genomic DNA by means of the immunoSEQ Assay, a bias-controlled multiplex PCR. As for the authors' bioinformatics: The number of nucleated cells in each sample was estimated from the amplification of reference gene primers within the assay. To quantify the absolute abundance of each unique TCRbeta CDR3 rearrangement, sequence reads were collapsed and filtered. For each sample, productive Simpson clonality was calculated as the square root of Simpson's diversity index across productive rearrangements. The table comes from immuneACCESS by way of TCRdb, which keeps in-frame sequences with V and J called. Part of the clones is missing from these tables; in studies checked, under half for an unresolved V gene and the rest for unknown reasons. Clonal size and the V and J genes are those of that table, whereas D and trimming came from the DNA. This sample comprises around 47,000 clones, approximately 83% of them detected only once. The biggest ten clones account for around 7.2% of the sample.

The CDR3 starts with the cysteine, ends with the phenylalanine, and has 15 residues. The read is trimmed to its CDR3 DNA, 45 bases read in frame from base 1. From the germline V gene, CDR1 is SGHTS and CDR2 is YDEGEE. V loses 0 bases at its end and J loses 1 base; junction bases beyond the gene matches: 2. The material sequenced was peripheral blood. The V and J segments used are TRBV5-8 and TRBJ1-1; the central 8 bases match TRBD1. This clonotype originated in a man between 65 and 85 years old with active COVID-19. The bases are TGTGCCAGCAGCTTGGGGACAGGGTGGAACACTGAAGCTTTCTTT. Its protein reads: CASSLGTGWNTEAFF.